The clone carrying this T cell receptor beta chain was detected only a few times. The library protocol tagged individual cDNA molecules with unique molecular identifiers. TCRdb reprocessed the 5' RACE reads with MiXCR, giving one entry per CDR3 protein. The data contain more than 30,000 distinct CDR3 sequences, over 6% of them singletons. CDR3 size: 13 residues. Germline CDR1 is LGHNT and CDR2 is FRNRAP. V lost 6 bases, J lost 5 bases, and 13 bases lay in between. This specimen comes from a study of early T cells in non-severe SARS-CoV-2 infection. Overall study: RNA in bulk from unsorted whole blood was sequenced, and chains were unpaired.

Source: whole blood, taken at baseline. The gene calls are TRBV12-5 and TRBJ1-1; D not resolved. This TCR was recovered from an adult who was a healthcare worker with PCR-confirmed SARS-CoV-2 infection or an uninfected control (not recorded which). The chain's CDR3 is CASGLTPGTEAFF. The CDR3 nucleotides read TGTGCTAGTGGCCTAACGCCCGGGACTGAAGCTTTCTTT.